One sample yielded the 18 T cell receptor beta chains listed below, sequenced in a study of blood T cell repertoires in COVID-19. Assay: immunoSEQ multiplex PCR; the TCRdb copy retains only in-frame clones and omits some. The data show some 110,000 clones, 65% to 85% seen once. The sample comprised PBMCs or T cells enriched from blood (not recorded which). All receptors derive from a woman between 25 and 40 years old who had recovered from COVID-19.

This chain links TRBV9 with TRBJ2-2; D perhaps matches TRBD1 (6 bases). Trimming took 2 bases from V and 6 from J, leaving 14 bases between them. This CDR3 spans 15 amino acids. Germline CDR1 SGDLS, CDR2 YYNGEE. CDR3 nucleotides: TGTGCCAGCAGCGTTAAATACAGGGCGGCCGGGGAGCTGTTTTTT. This sequence encodes CASSVKYRAAGELFF.

V and J are TRBV11-3 and TRBJ2-5; 8 nucleotides line up with TRBD2. With V trimmed by 5 bases and J by 1 base, 3 bases remained unmatched. Germline CDR1 reads SGHNT; CDR2 reads YENEEA. The CDR3 has 14 residues. CDR3 nucleotides: TGTGCCAGCAGCCCAACTAGCGGCCAAGAGACCCAGTACTTC. Amino acid sequence: CASSPTSGQETQYF.

V is TRBV29-1 and J is TRBJ1-1; perhaps TRBD1 as D (5 bases). The CDR3 totals 12 residues. The germline V gene has CDR1 SQVTM and CDR2 ANQGSEA. Between the trimmed V and J ends, which lost 6 bases and 3 bases, there was a span of 11 bases. The CDR3 protein is CSVRGGDTEAFF. CDR3 nucleotide sequence: TGCAGCGTACGTGGGGGGGACACTGAAGCTTTCTTT.

J is TRBJ2-1 and V is TRBV18, with D perhaps matching TRBD2 (5 bases). V was trimmed by 3 bases and J by 5 bases, leaving 14 bases between them. CDR1 is KGHSH and CDR2 is LQKENI in the germline V gene. The CDR3 loop spans 15 amino acids. CDR3 DNA: TGTGCCAGCTCACCCGAGCTAACCGGGAACAATGAGCAGTTCTTC. As protein: CASSPELTGNNEQFF. Supplemented by reference TRBV18 and TRBJ2-1, the full variable domain reads NAGVMQNPRHLVRRRGQEARLRCSPMKGHSHVYWYRQLPEEGLKFMVYLQKENIIDESGMPKERFSAEFPKEGPSILRIQQVVRGDSAAYFCASSPELTGNNEQFFGPGTRLTVL.

The chain uses TRBV4-2 and TRBJ1-1; no clear D. The CDR3 consists of 12 residues. Trimming took off 1 base at V and 12 bases at J, with 12 bases between the two ends. Germline CDR1 reads LGHNA; CDR2 reads YNFKEQ. CDR3 sequence reads: CASSQGGHLPFF. CDR3 coding DNA: TGTGCCAGCAGCCAAGGCGGGCACCTCCCTTTCTTT.

This clone was observed a few times. The V and J genes are TRBV19 and TRBJ1-5; 9 nucleotides match TRBD1. J gave up 6 bases and V 4 bases, and 4 bases lay outside the gene matches. Germline V gene data show CDR1 as LNHDA and CDR2 as SQIVND (reference sequence). The CDR3 runs to 14 residues. In DNA form, the CDR3 reads TGTGCCAGTAGTAAGACAGGGGGGGGTCAGCCCCAGCATTTT. Its translation: CASSKTGGGQPQHF.

V gene TRBV4-2 combines with J gene TRBJ2-7, with TRBD2 matching 10 bases. The CDR3 runs to 19 residues. The junction had 16 bases not matched to a gene; V was cut back by 2 bases and J by 3 bases. Germline V gene sequence: CDR1 LGHNA, CDR2 YNFKEQ. The CDR3 here is CASSQQQPAGTSAGYEQYF. The CDR3 nucleotides read TGTGCCAGCAGCCAACAACAACCCGCCGGGACTAGCGCTGGCTACGAGCAGTACTTC.

The rearrangement uses TRBV18 and TRBJ1-5; tentatively, D is TRBD1 (5 bases). Germline CDR1 KGHSH, CDR2 LQKENI. The CDR3 covers 17 residues. Trimming shortened V by 2 bases and J by 0 bases, and 14 bases separated the two germline ends. The CDR3 region has the DNA TGTGCCAGCTCACCAAATTTGGTGCAGGGTAGCAATCAGCCCCAGCATTTT. Residues: CASSPNLVQGSNQPQHF.

The J gene is TRBJ1-2, the V gene TRBV5-4; D gene uncertain. Trimming cost V 1 base and J 4 bases, with 17 bases left between them. Per the germline V gene, CDR1 is SGHNT and CDR2 is YYREEE (reference sequence). This CDR3 region has 16 residues. As DNA, the CDR3 is TGTGCCAGCAGCTTGAGAGGGTCTGTGGGAAGCTATGGCTACACCTTC. Protein: CASSLRGSVGSYGYTF.

Only one count was recorded for this clone. This chain links TRBV5-4 with TRBJ2-3; 8 nucleotides match TRBD2. The V gene's germline CDR1 is SGHNT and CDR2 YYREEE (reference sequence). This CDR3 has 16 residues. Trimming at V came to 0 bases and at J to 2 bases, leaving 5 bases not matched to a gene. CDR3 sequence (DNA): TGTGCCAGCAGCTTGGCGGCTAGCGGGTTCACAGATACGCAGTATTTT. This translates into CASSLAASGFTDTQYF.

The rearrangement uses TRBV20-1 and TRBJ1-2; D not certain. The V end lost 3 bases, the J end lost 2 bases, and 19 bases lay between the germline ends. The V gene's germline CDR1 is DFQATT and CDR2 SNEGSKA (reference sequence). The CDR3 has 16 amino acids. Here the CDR3 reads CSASPGNQAKNYGYTF. In DNA form, the CDR3 reads TGCAGTGCTAGTCCGGGGAACCAGGCCAAGAACTATGGCTACACCTTC.

The rearrangement joins TRBV6-5 to TRBJ2-5; 8 bases are a match to TRBD2. Unmatched junction bases numbered 13, after V lost 10 bases and J lost 3 bases. Germline lookup yields CDR1 MNHEY and CDR2 SVGAGI. The CDR3 covers 15 residues. CDR3 in amino acids: CATEPQAAGEETQYF. The CDR3 nucleotides are TGTGCCACCGAACCACAAGCAGCGGGAGAAGAGACCCAGTACTTC.

This chain joins TRBV18 and TRBJ2-3, with TRBD2 matching over 8 bases. The CDR3 consists of 16 residues. Trimming removed 3 bases from V and 4 bases from J; junction bases left unmatched: 9. Germline values: CDR1 KGHSH, CDR2 LQKENI. CDR3 loop: CASSPQAGAAPDTQYF. The CDR3 DNA is TGTGCCAGCTCACCCCAAGCGGGAGCGGCCCCAGATACGCAGTATTTT.

The gene calls are TRBV4-1 and TRBJ2-7; 7 bases line up with TRBD1. This CDR3 region has 15 residues. CDR1 MGHRA and CDR2 YSYEKL come from the germline V gene. V lost 0 bases and J lost 6; bases outside the gene matches: 8. The CDR3 loop reads CASSQEDRAAAEQYF. The CDR3 DNA follows: TGCGCCAGCAGCCAAGAAGACAGGGCCGCTGCCGAGCAGTACTTC.

CDR3 sequence reads: CASSSLSSKTQYF. In DNA, the CDR3 is TGTGCCAGCAGCTCCCTATCATCGAAGACCCAGTACTTC. The rearrangement uses TRBV7-2 and TRBJ2-5; D remains ambiguous. V was pared by 4 bases and J by 6 bases, with 12 bases between. This CDR3 has 13 residues. Per the germline V gene, CDR1 is SGHTA and CDR2 is FQGNSA.

The CDR3 DNA reads as TGTGCCAGCAGCCTAAGGAGGTTTTCCGATCAGCCCCAGCATTTT. Amino acid sequence: CASSLRRFSDQPQHF. J is TRBJ1-5 and V is TRBV7-2, with D uncertain. The germline gives CDR1 SGHTA, CDR2 FQGNSA. This CDR3 comprises 15 residues. The germline V and J ends were trimmed by 5 bases and 5 bases, with 16 bases remaining between them.

The CDR3 DNA sequence: TGTGCCAGCAGCCTGGGTGGGGCGCAGAGTGAAAAACTGTTTTTT. Its protein is CASSLGGAQSEKLFF. This sequence joins TRBV28 and TRBJ1-4, with D possibly being TRBD1 (5 bases). The CDR3 loop spans 15 amino acids. Germline CDR1 is MDHEN and CDR2 is SYDVKM. Trimming stripped 6 bases from V and 7 bases from J, with 18 bases between.

The rearrangement uses TRBV7-9 and TRBJ1-4; no definite D call. Germline V gene sequence: CDR1 SEHNR, CDR2 FQNEAQ (reference sequence). The CDR3 runs 16 residues. V lost 5 bases and J lost 0, with 13 bases in between. The CDR3 nucleotides are TGTGCCAGCAGCCGAACCAGACGGGCAACTAATGAAAAACTGTTTTTT. Protein product: CASSRTRRATNEKLFF.